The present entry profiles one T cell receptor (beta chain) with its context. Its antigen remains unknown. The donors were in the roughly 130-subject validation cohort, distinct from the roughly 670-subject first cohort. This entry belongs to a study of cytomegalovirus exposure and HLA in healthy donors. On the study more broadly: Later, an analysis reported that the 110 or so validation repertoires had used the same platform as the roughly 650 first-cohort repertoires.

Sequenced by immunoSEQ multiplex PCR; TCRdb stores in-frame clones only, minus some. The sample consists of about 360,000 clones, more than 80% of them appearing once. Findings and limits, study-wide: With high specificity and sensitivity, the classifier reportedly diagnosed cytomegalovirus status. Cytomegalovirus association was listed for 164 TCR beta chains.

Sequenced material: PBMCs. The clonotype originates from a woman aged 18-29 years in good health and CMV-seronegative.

The CDR3 spells CASSLVGLHPSEQYF. The CDR3, as DNA: TGTGCCAGCAGTTTAGTTGGACTGCATCCGAGCGAGCAGTACTTC. V usage is TRBV27 and J usage is TRBJ2-7; D possibly corresponds to TRBD2 (5 bases). V was cut by 2 bases and J by 6 bases, with 17 bases left in between. Germline V gene sequence: CDR1 MNHEY, CDR2 SMNVEV (reference sequence). This CDR3 has 15 amino acids.